This is a list of T cell receptor beta chains from one sample in a study of cytomegalovirus exposure and HLA in healthy donors. Profiling relied on immunoSEQ multiplex PCR, and the TCRdb table lists in-frame clones only, not all of them. The repertoire has 150,000 to 180,000 clones, 80% of them found once; the top ten carry over 5%. The sample was PBMCs. The receptors were gathered from a woman in her 40s in good health and CMV-seropositive. CDR3s include the opening cysteine and the closing phenylalanine or tryptophan. The D gene is left open where the match is weak. Clone size is given for some rows only: seen once, a few or many times, or a class if the clone is expanded.

V,size,J,D,DNA,CDR3
TRBV27,-,TRBJ2-7,-,TGTGCCAGCAGTTTATTTTGGGGGGAAGACATGGACACCCCCTACGAGCAGTACTTC,CASSLFWGEDMDTPYEQYF
TRBV7-9,-,TRBJ2-3,TRBD2,TGTGCCAGCAGCTTAGCGGCGTCCGGGACTAGCGGAAACACAGATACGCAGTATTTT,CASSLAASGTSGNTDTQYF
TRBV7-9,-,TRBJ2-7,-,TGTGCCAGCAGCACTGATCCCGGCGAGCAGTACTTC,CASSTDPGEQYF
TRBV5-1,-,TRBJ2-5,-,TGCGCCAGCAGACCTGAGCCGGTCGGGTTGGCCCAGTACTTC,CASRPEPVGLAQYF
TRBV2,once,TRBJ1-1,TRBD1,TGTGCCAGCATTGACAGGGGATGGACTGAAGCTTTCTTT,CASIDRGWTEAFF
TRBV5-6,-,TRBJ2-2,TRBD2,TGTGCCAGCAGCCGGGATAGCGGGAGGTCAACCGGGGAGCTGTTTTTT,CASSRDSGRSTGELFF
TRBV7-2,-,TRBJ2-3,TRBD2,TGTGCCAGCAGCTTAGCGGGGACTAGCGGGGGGATGTATACGCAGTATTTT,CASSLAGTSGGMYTQYF
TRBV12-5,-,TRBJ2-7,TRBD2,TGTGCTAGTGGTTTGGCGACATTTCTAGCGGGAGGGCTTACCTACGAGCAGTACTTC,CASGLATFLAGGLTYEQYF
TRBV28,-,TRBJ1-1,-,TGTGCCAGCAGAAGGGGTCCCACTGAAGCTTTCTTT,CASRRGPTEAFF
TRBV27,-,TRBJ1-5,TRBD1,TGTGCCAGCAGTTTACTCTCGGGACAGGGAAATCAGCCCCAGCATTTT,CASSLLSGQGNQPQHF
TRBV11-2,-,TRBJ2-3,-,TGTGCCAGCAGCTTCCAAGGGGCGCGCGCAGATACGCAGTATTTT,CASSFQGARADTQYF
TRBV6-4,-,TRBJ2-3,TRBD2,TGTGCCAGCAGTGACTCAGCTAGCGGGAGTGGCACAGATACGCAGTATTTT,CASSDSASGSGTDTQYF
TRBV15,-,TRBJ2-1,-,TGTGCCACCAGCAGGGGAGACAGGTACACCTACAATGAGCAGTTCTTC,CATSRGDRYTYNEQFF
TRBV19,-,TRBJ2-2,TRBD1,TGTGCCACTAGGGACAGGGGTATAACGAACACCGGGGAGCTGTTTTTT,CATRDRGITNTGELFF